These T cell receptor beta chains were read from a single sample in a study of shared T cell receptors in the human thymus. Sequencing used immunoSEQ multiplex PCR; TCRdb keeps in-frame clones, though not all of them. This sample has approximately 660,000 clones; 70% to 90% occur once, and the top ten carry around 0.01%. Another study also made use of these data, one on human thymus T cells.

What was sequenced was thymocytes. The receptors were gathered from a boy in the first two years of life with a congenital heart defect. CDR3s include the opening cysteine and the closing phenylalanine or tryptophan. A D gene is named only where the DNA matches it firmly. Not all rows give a size; the values are once, few, many and, for expanded clones, a class.

clone_size: once; j_call: TRBJ2-7; v_call: TRBV19; d_call: -; cdr3_aa: CASSIDTGDEQYF; cdr3_nt: TGTGCCAGTAGTATAGATACGGGGGACGAGCAGTACTTC
clone_size: -; j_call: TRBJ2-3; v_call: TRBV14; d_call: TRBD2; cdr3_aa: CASSPAGSADTQYF; cdr3_nt: TGTGCCAGCAGCCCAGCGGGGTCGGCAGATACGCAGTATTTT
clone_size: -; j_call: TRBJ1-2; v_call: TRBV2; d_call: TRBD1; cdr3_aa: CASSEEGQAPGYTF; cdr3_nt: TGTGCCAGCAGTGAAGAGGGACAGGCCCCTGGCTACACCTTC
clone_size: -; j_call: TRBJ2-7; v_call: TRBV5-1; d_call: -; cdr3_aa: CASSSLSSSPGRNGRNEQYF; cdr3_nt: TGCGCCAGCAGCTCGCTATCCAGTAGTCCCGGGAGAAATGGTAGGAACGAGCAGTACTTC
clone_size: -; j_call: TRBJ1-2; v_call: TRBV2; d_call: -; cdr3_aa: CASSGSRFPHYGYTF; cdr3_nt: TGTGCCAGCAGTGGGAGTAGGTTCCCCCACTATGGCTACACCTTC
clone_size: -; j_call: TRBJ2-3; v_call: TRBV18; d_call: TRBD1; cdr3_aa: CASSSSGTGGSDTQYF; cdr3_nt: TGTGCCAGCTCATCGTCCGGGACAGGGGGCTCAGATACGCAGTATTTT
clone_size: -; j_call: TRBJ1-1; v_call: TRBV27; d_call: -; cdr3_aa: CASNKGDQWILEGEAFF; cdr3_nt: TGTGCCAGCAATAAGGGAGACCAGTGGATTCTCGAAGGTGAAGCTTTCTTT
clone_size: few; j_call: TRBJ1-4; v_call: TRBV4-2; d_call: -; cdr3_aa: CASSQVEVPEKLFF; cdr3_nt: TGTGCCAGCAGCCAGGTGGAGGTTCCGGAAAAACTGTTTTTT
clone_size: -; j_call: TRBJ1-1; v_call: TRBV5-4; d_call: -; cdr3_aa: CASSISGGEGTEAFF; cdr3_nt: TGTGCCAGCAGCATATCCGGTGGGGAGGGGACTGAAGCTTTCTTT
clone_size: -; j_call: TRBJ2-3; v_call: TRBV28; d_call: -; cdr3_aa: CASSLISLDSEF; cdr3_nt: TGTGCCAGCAGTTTGATCTCATTAGACTCTGAATTT
clone_size: -; j_call: TRBJ2-1; v_call: TRBV4-3; d_call: -; cdr3_aa: CASSQEFGRGLEGEQFF; cdr3_nt: TGCGCCAGCAGCCAAGAGTTCGGGCGGGGTCTGGAGGGTGAGCAGTTCTTC
clone_size: -; j_call: TRBJ2-1; v_call: TRBV27; d_call: TRBD1; cdr3_aa: CASRKFRDRVNEQFF; cdr3_nt: TGTGCCAGCCGGAAATTCCGGGACAGGGTAAATGAGCAGTTCTTC
clone_size: few; j_call: TRBJ1-5; v_call: TRBV19; d_call: TRBD1; cdr3_aa: CAGGTGGNQPQHF; cdr3_nt: TGTGCCGGGGGGACAGGGGGGAATCAGCCCCAGCATTTT
clone_size: -; j_call: TRBJ2-3; v_call: TRBV5-6; d_call: TRBD2; cdr3_aa: CASSWTSGGPEDTQYF; cdr3_nt: TGTGCCAGCAGCTGGACTAGCGGGGGCCCAGAGGATACGCAGTATTTT
clone_size: -; j_call: TRBJ2-3; v_call: TRBV27; d_call: -; cdr3_aa: CASSFSRERADTQYF; cdr3_nt: TGTGCCAGCAGTTTTTCCCGGGAGAGGGCAGATACGCAGTATTTT
clone_size: -; j_call: TRBJ2-2; v_call: TRBV29-1; d_call: TRBD1; cdr3_aa: CSGQGAETGELFF; cdr3_nt: TGCAGCGGGCAGGGGGCCGAAACCGGGGAGCTGTTTTTT
clone_size: -; j_call: TRBJ2-3; v_call: TRBV7-3; d_call: TRBD2; cdr3_aa: CASSDPGLPSGRSADTQYF; cdr3_nt: TGTGCCAGCAGCGACCCGGGACTCCCTAGCGGGAGATCCGCAGATACGCAGTATTTT
clone_size: -; j_call: TRBJ2-2; v_call: TRBV9; d_call: TRBD1; cdr3_aa: CASSLRQGGLGGGNTGELFF; cdr3_nt: TGTGCCAGCAGCCTAAGACAGGGGGGCCTCGGCGGGGGGAACACCGGGGAGCTGTTTTTT
clone_size: -; j_call: TRBJ2-1; v_call: TRBV5-4; d_call: TRBD2; cdr3_aa: CASSQTSGAYAFRDEQFF; cdr3_nt: TGTGCCAGCAGCCAGACTAGCGGGGCCTACGCCTTCAGGGATGAGCAGTTCTTC
clone_size: -; j_call: TRBJ2-7; v_call: TRBV7-6; d_call: -; cdr3_aa: CASSLFRARFYEQYF; cdr3_nt: TGTGCCAGCAGCTTGTTCAGGGCGCGCTTCTACGAGCAGTACTTC
clone_size: -; j_call: TRBJ2-7; v_call: TRBV4-3; d_call: TRBD2; cdr3_aa: CASSQEEPGLAGVAYEQYF; cdr3_nt: TGCGCCAGCAGCCAAGAGGAACCGGGACTAGCGGGAGTAGCCTACGAGCAGTACTTC
clone_size: -; j_call: TRBJ2-3; v_call: TRBV5-4; d_call: -; cdr3_aa: CASSQDEARTDTQYF; cdr3_nt: TGTGCCAGCAGCCAAGATGAAGCCCGCACAGATACGCAGTATTTT
clone_size: -; j_call: TRBJ2-7; v_call: TRBV5-1; d_call: TRBD2; cdr3_aa: CASSLTSDCYEQYF; cdr3_nt: TGCGCCAGCAGCTTGACTAGCGACTGCTACGAGCAGTACTTC
clone_size: -; j_call: TRBJ2-7; v_call: TRBV6-6; d_call: TRBD1; cdr3_aa: CASTPDRDEQYF; cdr3_nt: TGTGCCAGCACCCCGGACAGGGACGAGCAGTACTTC
clone_size: -; j_call: TRBJ1-1; v_call: TRBV15; d_call: -; cdr3_aa: CATKTGEGEAFF; cdr3_nt: TGTGCCACTAAGACCGGGGAGGGTGAAGCTTTCTTT
clone_size: -; j_call: TRBJ2-7; v_call: TRBV15; d_call: -; cdr3_aa: CATSRDAAVTSFTYEQYF; cdr3_nt: TGTGCCACCAGCAGAGATGCGGCGGTAACTAGTTTCACCTACGAGCAGTACTTC
clone_size: -; j_call: TRBJ2-7; v_call: TRBV11-2; d_call: -; cdr3_aa: CASSLATDCSRRQYF; cdr3_nt: TGTGCCAGCAGCTTAGCGACAGACTGCTCCAGGAGGCAGTACTTC
clone_size: -; j_call: TRBJ2-7; v_call: TRBV25-1; d_call: TRBD2; cdr3_aa: CASSRAGGYEQYF; cdr3_nt: TGTGCCAGCAGTAGAGCGGGAGGCTACGAGCAGTACTTC
clone_size: -; j_call: TRBJ2-3; v_call: TRBV6-4; d_call: TRBD2; cdr3_aa: CASSPLGGLASTDTQYF; cdr3_nt: TGTGCCAGCAGCCCCCTAGGAGGACTAGCAAGCACAGATACGCAGTATTTT
clone_size: -; j_call: TRBJ2-2; v_call: TRBV4-2; d_call: TRBD2; cdr3_aa: CASSQYPRGGTGELFF; cdr3_nt: TGTGCCAGCAGCCAATACCCACGGGGGGGGACCGGGGAGCTGTTTTTT
clone_size: -; j_call: TRBJ2-3; v_call: TRBV4-3; d_call: -; cdr3_aa: CASSQSGVFSTDTQYF; cdr3_nt: TGCGCCAGCAGCCAATCCGGGGTCTTCAGCACAGATACGCAGTATTTT
clone_size: -; j_call: TRBJ1-2; v_call: TRBV7-2; d_call: -; cdr3_aa: CASSPRRDNLPGHYGYTF; cdr3_nt: TGTGCCAGCAGCCCTCGCCGGGACAACCTTCCCGGGCACTATGGCTACACCTTC
clone_size: -; j_call: TRBJ2-1; v_call: TRBV5-4; d_call: -; cdr3_aa: CASSLSPRWNEQFF; cdr3_nt: TGTGCCAGCAGCTTGTCTCCCAGGTGGAATGAGCAGTTCTTC
clone_size: -; j_call: TRBJ2-2; v_call: TRBV27; d_call: -; cdr3_aa: CASSPRGPTELFF; cdr3_nt: TGTGCCAGCAGCCCTAGGGGCCCGACGGAGCTGTTTTTT
clone_size: -; j_call: TRBJ2-7; v_call: TRBV5-1; d_call: TRBD1; cdr3_aa: CASRGPGQATYEQYF; cdr3_nt: TGCGCCAGCAGAGGGCCGGGACAGGCCACCTACGAGCAGTACTTC
clone_size: few; j_call: TRBJ1-1; v_call: TRBV5-4; d_call: TRBD1; cdr3_aa: CASSTKLTGTNTEAFF; cdr3_nt: TGTGCCAGCAGCACTAAATTGACAGGGACGAACACTGAAGCTTTCTTT
clone_size: -; j_call: TRBJ2-1; v_call: TRBV5-1; d_call: -; cdr3_aa: CASSLPSSYNEQFF; cdr3_nt: TGCGCCAGCAGCTTGCCGAGCTCCTACAATGAGCAGTTCTTC
clone_size: -; j_call: TRBJ2-3; v_call: TRBV27; d_call: TRBD2; cdr3_aa: CASSLFAIAGGNTDTQYF; cdr3_nt: TGTGCCAGCAGTTTATTCGCGATAGCGGGAGGTAACACAGATACGCAGTATTTT
clone_size: -; j_call: TRBJ1-2; v_call: TRBV2; d_call: -; cdr3_aa: CASSESWVRGYGYTF; cdr3_nt: TGTGCCAGCAGTGAAAGCTGGGTTAGGGGCTATGGCTACACCTTC
clone_size: -; j_call: TRBJ1-2; v_call: TRBV4-2; d_call: -; cdr3_aa: CASSQVPYQLQGQLNYGYTF; cdr3_nt: TGTGCCAGCAGCCAAGTACCTTACCAGCTTCAGGGGCAGCTTAACTATGGCTACACCTTC
clone_size: -; j_call: TRBJ2-5; v_call: TRBV2; d_call: -; cdr3_aa: CASRIREPGEQYF; cdr3_nt: TGTGCCAGCAGAATTCGGGAGCCGGGGGAGCAGTACTTC
clone_size: -; j_call: TRBJ2-7; v_call: TRBV29-1; d_call: -; cdr3_aa: CSVAVPDGSSYEQYF; cdr3_nt: TGCAGCGTTGCCGTCCCAGACGGGAGCTCCTACGAGCAGTACTTC
clone_size: once; j_call: TRBJ1-3; v_call: TRBV13; d_call: TRBD1; cdr3_aa: CASSFPGQAGNTIYF; cdr3_nt: TGTGCCAGCAGCTTCCCAGGACAGGCTGGAAACACCATATATTTT
clone_size: -; j_call: TRBJ1-4; v_call: TRBV6-5; d_call: -; cdr3_aa: CASSSIPQGPNEKLFF; cdr3_nt: TGTGCCAGCAGTTCTATCCCACAGGGACCTAATGAAAAACTGTTTTTT
clone_size: -; j_call: TRBJ2-2; v_call: TRBV14; d_call: -; cdr3_aa: CASSPRTGFNTGELFF; cdr3_nt: TGTGCCAGCAGCCCGCGAACAGGGTTTAACACCGGGGAGCTGTTTTTT
clone_size: once; j_call: TRBJ2-5; v_call: TRBV6-6; d_call: TRBD2; cdr3_aa: CASSYPGGGETQYF; cdr3_nt: TGTGCCAGCAGTTACCCGGGGGGTGGGGAGACCCAGTACTTC
clone_size: few; j_call: TRBJ2-2; v_call: TRBV6-1; d_call: -; cdr3_aa: CASSQSTGELFF; cdr3_nt: TGTGCCAGCAGCCAGTCAACCGGGGAGCTGTTTTTT
clone_size: -; j_call: TRBJ1-2; v_call: TRBV18; d_call: TRBD1; cdr3_aa: CASSDRGLYGYTF; cdr3_nt: TGTGCCAGCTCAGACAGGGGGCTCTATGGCTACACCTTC
clone_size: -; j_call: TRBJ2-5; v_call: TRBV7-2; d_call: -; cdr3_aa: CASSSAIRTAQETQYF; cdr3_nt: TGTGCCAGCAGCTCGGCGATTAGGACAGCTCAAGAGACCCAGTACTTC
clone_size: once; j_call: TRBJ2-7; v_call: TRBV11-2; d_call: -; cdr3_aa: CASSMEFRTYEQYF; cdr3_nt: TGTGCCAGCAGCATGGAATTTCGGACTTACGAGCAGTACTTC
clone_size: -; j_call: TRBJ2-7; v_call: TRBV6-5; d_call: TRBD1; cdr3_aa: CASSRQGRSYEQYF; cdr3_nt: TGTGCCAGCAGCCGACAGGGGAGGAGTTACGAGCAGTACTTC
clone_size: -; j_call: TRBJ2-1; v_call: TRBV29-1; d_call: -; cdr3_aa: CSVELGTSSYNEQFF; cdr3_nt: TGCAGCGTTGAACTGGGCACGAGCTCCTACAATGAGCAGTTCTTC
clone_size: few; j_call: TRBJ2-5; v_call: TRBV5-6; d_call: TRBD2; cdr3_aa: CASSLNTDSGGIVETQYF; cdr3_nt: TGTGCCAGCAGCTTAAATACTGATTCGGGGGGGATCGTAGAGACCCAGTACTTC
clone_size: few; j_call: TRBJ2-1; v_call: TRBV9; d_call: -; cdr3_aa: CASSVGWEPTNEQFF; cdr3_nt: TGTGCCAGCAGCGTAGGGTGGGAGCCAACGAATGAGCAGTTCTTC
clone_size: -; j_call: TRBJ1-2; v_call: TRBV28; d_call: TRBD1; cdr3_aa: CASRGAGTGEDGYTF; cdr3_nt: TGTGCCAGCAGGGGGGCCGGGACAGGGGAGGACGGCTACACCTTC